A single sample is the source of the 28 T cell receptor beta chains below, sequenced in a study of T cell repertoires in cytomegalovirus infection (dated by TCRdb to 2018 to 2020). For sequencing, an Illumina HiSeq 1500 was employed. Clones were called with MiXCR by TCRdb after fastp trimmed the public reads at Q25, and only in-frame beta chains were retained. CDR3 protein sequences are deduplicated, and each keeps its most common genes and DNA. Within this sample are roughly 500,000 distinct CDR3 sequences, with 30% to 35% of them counted one time only. The ten largest clones capture roughly 16% of the sample. The treatment or condition label on this specimen signifies: in vitro stimulation with specific CMV peptide epitopes to enrich CMV-specific T cells. The antigens these receptors bind are not known. Source: cultured PBMCs, taken from culture after CMV antigen stimulation. Source of these receptors: a human donor in good health (CMV status not recorded). Some clones in this sample may be carry-over from other donors' samples.

V usage is TRBV29-1 and J usage is TRBJ2-3; 14 nucleotides agree with TRBD2. Unmatched junction bases numbered 14, after V lost 6 bases and J lost 3 bases. CDR1 is SQVTM, CDR2 ANQGSEA, per germline. The CDR3 has 18 residues. CDR3 in DNA: TGCAGCGTATCCGGGACTAGCGGGAGTGGTGGGCAGACAGATACGCAGTATTTT. This sequence encodes CSVSGTSGSGGQTDTQYF.

Worth noting for this clonotype: This may be a read error, as it is one base from a much larger clone. V gene TRBV15 combines with J gene TRBJ1-1; 8 bases line up with TRBD1. This CDR3 is built from 15 residues. In germline, CDR1 is LNHNV, CDR2 YYDKDF (reference sequence). This chain's CDR3 is CTTSRARGLYTEAFF. The CDR3 region has the DNA TGTACCACCAGCCGTGCCAGGGGGCTCTACACTGAAGCTTTCTTT.

The V call is TRBV7-3, the J call TRBJ1-1; D unclear. In germline, CDR1 is SGHTA, CDR2 FQGTGA. V was pared by 6 bases and J by 5 bases, with 19 bases between. This CDR3 spans 15 amino acids. The CDR3 DNA reads TGTGCCAGCAGTCTGTCGACCGGCGCGGGGACTGAAGCTTTCTTT. Protein product: CASSLSTGAGTEAFF. Using reference TRBV7-3 and TRBJ1-1 for the parts outside the CDR3, the full variable domain is GAGVSQTPSNKVTEKGKYVELRCDPISGHTALYWYRQSLGQGPEFLIYFQGTGAADDSGLPNDRFFAVRPEGSVSTLKIQRTERGDSAVYLCASSLSTGAGTEAFFGQGTRLTVV.

The DNA for the CDR3 is TGTGCCAGCAGCTTGGTAGGGGGCGAAATCCCTTATTCACCCCTCCACTTT. Encoded protein: CASSLVGGEIPYSPLHF. The genes are TRBV5-4 and TRBJ1-6; 7 bases align to TRBD1. The CDR3 loop spans 17 amino acids. V lost 0 bases, J lost 8 bases, and 11 bases stayed unmatched. Germline V gene data show CDR1 as SGHNT and CDR2 as YYREEE (reference sequence).

V and J are TRBV20-1 and TRBJ2-2, with D unclear. V was trimmed by 6 bases and J by 2 bases, leaving 4 bases between them. CDR1 and CDR2 (germline): DFQATT, SNEGSKA (reference sequence). CDR3 length equals 11 residues. The CDR3: CSAANTGELFF. In DNA form, the CDR3 reads TGCAGTGCCGCCAACACCGGGGAGCTGTTTTTT.

This clonotype appeared a few times. The chain employs TRBV20-1 and TRBJ2-7, with TRBD2 matching 15 bases. Trimming cost V 7 bases and J 0 bases; bases outside gene matches: 7. CDR3 size: 16 residues. The germline gives CDR1 DFQATT, CDR2 SNEGSKA (reference sequence). CDR3 protein: CSVTGTSGRSSYEQYF. The DNA for the CDR3 is TGCAGTGTCACCGGGACTAGCGGGAGGAGCTCCTACGAGCAGTACTTC.

This clonotype appeared many times. This chain uses TRBV7-2 with TRBJ2-5; D remains unclear. Trimming left V 4 bases short and J 0 bases short, with 12 bases between. The CDR3 length is 15 residues. Germline CDR1 reads SGHTA; CDR2 reads FQGNSA. CDR3 DNA sequence: TGTGCCAGCAGCTCCCTGACCGCGTACCAAGAGACCCAGTACTTC. This translates into CASSSLTAYQETQYF. Full variable domain (outside the CDR3, taken from reference TRBV7-2 and TRBJ2-5): GAGVSQSPSNKVTEKGKDVELRCDPISGHTALYWYRQSLGQGLEFLIYFQGNSAPDKSGLPSDRFSAERTGGSVSTLTIQRTQQEDSAVYLCASSSLTAYQETQYFGPGTRLLVL.

Many counts were recorded for this clonotype. The chain employs TRBV7-6 and TRBJ2-6, with 8 bases lining up with TRBD1. The V and J ends lost 0 bases and 0 bases, in that order; junction bases with no gene match: 1. The CDR3 is made up of 17 amino acids. Germline V gene data show CDR1 as SGHVS and CDR2 as FNYEAQ. CDR3 loop: CASSLAQGVSGANVLTF. CDR3 nucleotides: TGTGCCAGCAGCTTAGCACAGGGGGTCTCTGGGGCCAACGTCCTGACTTTC.

The sample holds a few counts of this clonotype. CDR3 region: CASSGGHQETQYF. CDR3 nucleotide sequence: TGTGCCAGCAGCGGGGGCCACCAAGAGACCCAGTACTTC. The chain employs TRBV2 and TRBJ2-5; D is perhaps TRBD1 or TRBD2 (6 bases each). The CDR3 length is 13 residues. Germline V CDR1 and CDR2: SNHLY, FYNNEI. The germline V and J ends were trimmed by 6 bases and 0 bases, with 8 bases remaining between them.

The J gene is TRBJ1-1, the V gene TRBV12-3 or TRBV12-4; D is possibly TRBD1 (6 bases). The CDR3 consists of 18 residues. V lost 2 bases and J 1 base, leaving 20 bases between the germline ends. CDR3 sequence (DNA): TGTGCCAGCAGTTTAAATAAAGGGACACTTACCACGAACACTGAAGCTTTCTTT. Residues: CASSLNKGTLTTNTEAFF.

The V call is TRBV7-9, the J call TRBJ1-6; the match to TRBD1 covers 11 bases. This CDR3 comprises 15 residues. The junction had 6 bases not matched to a gene; V was cut back by 4 bases and J by 10 bases. Per germline, CDR1 SEHNR and CDR2 FQNEAQ (reference sequence). The CDR3 spells CASSSGTGGVSPLHF. The CDR3 coding sequence is TGTGCCAGCAGCTCCGGGACAGGGGGTGTCTCACCCCTCCACTTT.

This clonotype was observed a handful of times. V and J are TRBV7-2 and TRBJ2-3, with a possible D match to TRBD1 (5 bases). CDR1 and CDR2 from the germline V gene are SGHTA and FQGNSA. This CDR3 contains 14 residues. The V gene lost 4 bases and the J gene lost 4 bases, with 12 bases spanning the gap. CDR3 residues: CASSSTGGSDTQYF. The CDR3 DNA is TGTGCCAGCAGCTCCACAGGCGGATCAGATACGCAGTATTTT.

The chain has TRBV18 and TRBJ1-6, with D perhaps TRBD1 (6 bases). The CDR3 length is 16 residues. CDR1 and CDR2 (germline): KGHSH, LQKENI. The V end lost 2 bases, the J end lost 5 bases, and 13 bases lay between the germline ends. In DNA, the CDR3 is TGTGCCAGCTCACCATATATTCGGACAGATAATTCACCCCTCCACTTT. Its translation: CASSPYIRTDNSPLHF.

This chain joins TRBV6-5 and TRBJ1-1, with D uncertain. The CDR3 runs 16 residues. V dropped 2 bases and J dropped 3 bases, with 16 bases sitting between them. Per germline, CDR1 MNHEY and CDR2 SVGAGI. The CDR3 region is CASSYDPASRDTEAFF. Written as DNA, the CDR3 is TGTGCCAGCAGTTACGATCCGGCGAGTAGGGACACTGAAGCTTTCTTT.

The chain employs TRBV5-1 and TRBJ2-4, with 11 positions matching TRBD2. CDR1 and CDR2 from the germline V gene are SGHRS and YFSETQ. With V trimmed by 4 bases and J by 9 bases, 18 bases remained unmatched. The CDR3 totals 18 residues. The CDR3 loop is CASSPPVGSGRAVGIQYF. CDR3 nucleotide sequence: TGCGCCAGCAGCCCCCCGGTGGGTAGCGGGAGGGCCGTTGGCATTCAGTACTTC.

The sample holds a few counts of this clonotype. The chain employs TRBV27 and TRBJ2-2; 7 positions match TRBD2. CDR3 length: 14 residues. J lost 5 bases, V lost 6 bases, and 6 bases had no gene match. Germline V gene lookup returns CDR1 MNHEY and CDR2 SMNVEV (reference sequence). CDR3 sequence (DNA): TGTGCCAGCAGCGGGAGGTATAGAACCGGGGAGCTGTTTTTT. It specifies CASSGRYRTGELFF.

The rearrangement links TRBV29-1 to TRBJ2-3; no firm D call. V lost 6 bases and J lost 1, with 2 bases in between. The CDR3 has 10 amino acids. Germline V gene data show CDR1 as SQVTM and CDR2 as ANQGSEA. DNA of the CDR3: TGCAGCGTAGGCACAGATACGCAGTATTTT. Amino acids: CSVGTDTQYF.

This clonotype was seen many times. The chain employs TRBV7-2 and TRBJ2-3, with TRBD2 identical over 11 bases. The CDR3 runs 19 residues. CDR1 SGHTA and CDR2 FQGNSA come from the germline V gene. V lost 1 base, J lost 0 bases, and 9 bases stayed unmatched. CDR3 DNA: TGTGCCAGCAGCTTAGTCAAGGGACTAGCGGCCTCTAGCACAGATACGCAGTATTTT. It translates to CASSLVKGLAASSTDTQYF.

As DNA, the CDR3 is TGCAGTGCTAGAGGTCGGGGGGCGAGGGTCACTGAAGCTTTCTTT. It translates to CSARGRGARVTEAFF. V is TRBV20-1 and J is TRBJ1-1; a weak D match, TRBD1 (6 bases). V was clipped by 1 base and J by 4 bases, with 16 bases between them. This CDR3 comprises 15 residues. The germline gives CDR1 DFQATT, CDR2 SNEGSKA (reference sequence).

This clonotype was found a few times. The rearrangement links TRBV6-2 or TRBV6-3 to TRBJ2-5, with 10 bases lining up with TRBD1. The CDR3 runs to 13 residues. The V gene's germline CDR1 is MNHEY and CDR2 SVGEGT. V lost 6 bases to trimming and J lost 6 bases; unmatched junction nucleotides: 4. The CDR3 region is CASRTGGRKTQYF. In nucleotides, the CDR3 is TGTGCCAGCAGGACAGGGGGCAGGAAGACCCAGTACTTC.

This clonotype was counted between two and nine times. The gene calls are TRBV30 and TRBJ2-3, with unresolved D. The germline V gene has CDR1 GTSNPN and CDR2 SVGIG (reference sequence). The CDR3 runs 15 residues. V lost 1 base and J lost 6, with 17 bases in between. CDR3 in amino acids: CAWSGAGPPGDTQYF. CDR3 sequence (DNA): TGTGCCTGGAGTGGGGCAGGACCCCCGGGCGATACGCAGTATTTT. The variable domain in full, with the rest retrieved from reference TRBV30 and TRBJ2-3, is SQTIHQWPATLVQPVGSPLSLECTVEGTSNPNLYWYRQAAGRGLQLLFYSVGIGQISSEVPQNLSASRPQDRQFILSSKKLLLSDSGFYLCAWSGAGPPGDTQYFGPGTRLTVL.

This clonotype was detected only once. The chain employs TRBV30 and TRBJ1-1; no reliable D call. The V end lost 8 bases, the J end lost 5 bases, and 9 bases lay between the germline ends. The germline V gene has CDR1 GTSNPN and CDR2 SVGIG (reference sequence). The CDR3 has 10 residues. The CDR3 DNA is TGTGCCGTCGAACGGACTGAAGCTTTCTTT. Translating it yields CAVERTEAFF.

This chain uses TRBV18 with TRBJ2-2; 8 nucleotides agree with TRBD2. The trim removed 6 bases at V and 6 bases at J, leaving 6 bases unmatched. Germline CDR1 reads KGHSH; CDR2 reads LQKENI. CDR3 length equals 14 residues. The DNA for the CDR3 is TGTGCCAGCTCGCCGGGACTAGTCTCCGGGGAGCTGTTTTTT. Its translation: CASSPGLVSGELFF.

This clonotype occurred a few times. The chain carries TRBV4-2 and TRBJ2-7, with 10 positions matching TRBD1. Germline-derived CDR1 and CDR2 are LGHNA and YNFKEQ. The CDR3 consists of 15 residues. Trimming removed 1 base from V and 2 bases from J; junction bases left unmatched: 2. Here the CDR3 DNA reads TGTGCCAGCAGCCAAGGGACAGGGGGGGCCTACGAGCAGTACTTC. Its protein is CASSQGTGGAYEQYF.

The gene calls are TRBV6-1 and TRBJ2-2; D unclear. The V gene lost 5 bases and the J gene lost 7 bases, with 17 bases spanning the gap. The CDR3 covers 15 residues. Germline values: CDR1 MNHNS, CDR2 SASEGT. The CDR3 nucleotides read TGTGCCAGCAGTTATATCGCGTCCTCACGCGGGGAGCTGTTTTTT. Its translation: CASSYIASSRGELFF.

The sample holds one count of this clonotype. This chain joins TRBV25-1 and TRBJ1-2; no firm D call. Per the germline V gene, CDR1 is MGHDK and CDR2 is SYGVNS. The CDR3 is 13 residues long. Trimming left V 0 bases short and J 7 bases short, with 9 bases between. The CDR3 DNA follows: TGTGCCAGCAGTGAATATTTAGCGGGTGGCTACACCTTC. Its translation is CASSEYLAGGYTF.

This clonotype was observed a handful of times. The chain couples TRBV6-5 to TRBJ2-7; 8 nucleotides line up with TRBD2. The CDR3 consists of 17 residues. V was clipped by 5 bases and J by 0 bases; unmatched bases: 12. Per the germline V gene, CDR1 is MNHEY and CDR2 is SVGAGI. CDR3: CASSTHRGSGSSYEQYF. The CDR3 nucleotides are TGTGCCAGCAGTACCCACCGGGGGAGCGGGAGCTCCTACGAGCAGTACTTC.

The rearrangement joins TRBV15 to TRBJ2-1; the D gene is possibly TRBD1 (5 bases). Per germline, CDR1 LNHNV and CDR2 YYDKDF (reference sequence). The V end was cut by 1 base, the J end by 4 bases, with 5 bases between. The CDR3 is 13 residues long. This CDR3 is CATSRGQYNEQFF. The CDR3 DNA follows: TGTGCCACCAGCAGAGGACAGTACAATGAGCAGTTCTTC.